This is a list of T cell receptor beta chains from one sample in a study of read filtering for tumor transcriptome and immune sequencing. Each CDR3 protein gets one entry after TCRdb re-called the reads with MiXCR. The data contain 62,000 or so distinct CDR3 sequences, roughly 20% of them seen just once; the ten biggest clones take up 17%. Input material: a population of CD138-negative cells sorted from bone marrow. The origin of the receptors is a donor aged 40 or over with multiple myeloma. Both conserved end residues are trimmed from each CDR3.

v_call	cdr3_length	cdr3_aa
TRBV6-1	10	ASSGPVYEQY
TRBV6-5	13	ASSLRLAGTGELF
TRBV10-2	10	ASSERGEKLF
TRBV7-8	14	ASSLVGLGANQPQH
TRBV4-1	14	ASSRSIAGGTETQY
TRBV10-3	11	AISDGHRTEQY
TRBV5-1	13	ASSGRQGPNTEAF
TRBV20-1	15	SARDSGLAGNYNEQF
TRBV2	12	ASDEAGPTDTQY
TRBV29-1	10	SVGQGAYEQY
TRBV6-1	12	ASSGDRAGEELF
TRBV2	14	ASSGSSGSSYNEQF
TRBV5-1	12	ASSSGQSNQPQH
TRBV20-1	12	SRGPLGRSDTQY
TRBV25-1	13	ASNRVSGDGEAQY
TRBV5-1	12	ASSLRQGEDEQY
TRBV12-3/TRBV12-4	13	ASRRTSGTYNEQF
TRBV5-1	11	ASSLYGATEAF
TRBV7-7	12	ASSLSGSGETQY
TRBV28	13	ASSPARLGTDTQY
TRBV19	11	ASSGRSTGTQY
TRBV24-1	13	ATSALTGITGELF